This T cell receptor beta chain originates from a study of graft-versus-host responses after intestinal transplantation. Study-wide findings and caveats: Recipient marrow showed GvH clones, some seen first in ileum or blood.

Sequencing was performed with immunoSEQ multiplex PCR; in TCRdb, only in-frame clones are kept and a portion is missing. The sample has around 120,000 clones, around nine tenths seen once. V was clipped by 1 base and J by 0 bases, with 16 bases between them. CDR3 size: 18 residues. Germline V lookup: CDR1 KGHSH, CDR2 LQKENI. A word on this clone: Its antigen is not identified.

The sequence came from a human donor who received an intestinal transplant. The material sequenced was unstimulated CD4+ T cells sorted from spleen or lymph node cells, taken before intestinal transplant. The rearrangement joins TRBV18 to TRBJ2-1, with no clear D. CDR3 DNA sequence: TGTGCCAGCTCACCACTACCACCTAGATCAAGCTCCTACAATGAGCAGTTCTTC. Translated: CASSPLPPRSSSYNEQFF.